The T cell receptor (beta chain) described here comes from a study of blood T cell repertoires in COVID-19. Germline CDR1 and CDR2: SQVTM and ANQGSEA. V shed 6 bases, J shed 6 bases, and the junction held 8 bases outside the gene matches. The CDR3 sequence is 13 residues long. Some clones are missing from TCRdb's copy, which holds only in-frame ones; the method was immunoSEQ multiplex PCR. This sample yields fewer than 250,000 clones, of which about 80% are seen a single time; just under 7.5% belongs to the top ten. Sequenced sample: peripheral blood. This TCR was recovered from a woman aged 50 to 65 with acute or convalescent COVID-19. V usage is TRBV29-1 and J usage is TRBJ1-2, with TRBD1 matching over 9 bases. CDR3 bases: TGCAGCGTAGAAACCGGGACAGGGCATGGCTACACCTTC. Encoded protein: CSVETGTGHGYTF.